This T cell receptor (beta chain) was captured in a study of blood T cells in healthy people across ages. In regard to this clonotype: One end of the junction does not line up with germline, which may come from a read error.

Donor samples were obtained from healthy Caucasian individuals from Russia, aged 6 to 90. Then a second PCR, running roughly 7 to 11 cycles, was carried out with a sample-barcoded 5' primer and a J-beta primer mix. Researchers report that a template-switch adaptor with 12 random nucleotides tagged each cDNA molecule. From the 5' RACE reads, TCRdb called clonotypes with MiXCR, one entry per CDR3 protein. Altogether around 990,000 distinct CDR3 sequences are present, around 25% being singletons, with the ten largest covering less than 0.85%. Germline loops: CDR1 SEHNR, CDR2 FQNEAQ (reference sequence). There are 15 residues in the CDR3. In addition, the sample was reused for a study of T cells of mothers and their children. That work contributes: Researchers report slightly higher, though non-significant, overlap in related mother-child pairs than in unrelated pairs.

The TCR comes from a girl aged 2-10 years in good health. J is TRBJ1-1 and V is TRBV7-9; no reliable D call. The sample comprised blood. The CDR3 DNA reads TGTGCCAGCAGCTCTTACGAAATTGTCGACACTGAAGCTCTCTTT. Translating it yields CASSSYEIVDTEALF. Filled out from reference TRBV7-9 and TRBJ1-1, the complete variable domain reads DTGVSQNPRHKITKRGQNVTFRCDPISEHNRLYWYRQTLGQGPEFLTYFQNEAQLEKSRLLSDRFSAERPKGSFSTLEIQRTEQGDSAMYLCASSSYEIVDTEALFGQGTRLTVV.